Presented here are 8 T cell receptor beta chains from one specimen sequenced in a study of radiotherapy plus CTLA-4 blockade in lung cancer. Libraries were prepared by immunoSEQ multiplex PCR; TCRdb keeps only in-frame clonotypes and omits some of them. The sample contains around 30,000 clones, 70% to 75% of which appear only once. The sequencing used peripheral blood, collected from a patient treated with radiotherapy plus ipilimumab. The receptors shown here come from a human donor with non-small cell lung cancer that progressed on radiotherapy plus ipilimumab.

The chain uses TRBV9 and TRBJ1-1, with 7 bases matching TRBD1. The germline gives CDR1 SGDLS, CDR2 YYNGEE. With 0 bases clipped from V and 11 bases from J, the junction kept 7 bases outside the gene matches. This CDR3 is 13 amino acids long. The DNA for the CDR3 is TGTGCCAGCAGCGTAGCTCAGGGGGGTATGGCTTTCTTT. This sequence encodes CASSVAQGGMAFF.

A single count supports this clone. The chain couples TRBV7-2 to TRBJ1-1; 8 bases fit TRBD1. CDR3 length: 14 amino acids. Germline-derived CDR1 and CDR2 are SGHTA and FQGNSA. Unmatched junction bases numbered 8, after V lost 5 bases and J lost 6 bases. Here the CDR3 DNA reads TGTGCCAGCAGCACCCCAGGGGGCATCTCTGAAGCTTTCTTT. This gives the protein CASSTPGGISEAFF.

This clone was counted only a few times. This chain links TRBV14 with TRBJ2-1; 14 bases are a match to TRBD2. The germline CDR1 and CDR2 sequences are SGHDN and FVKESK. Unmatched junction bases numbered 2, after V lost 1 base and J lost 0 bases. The CDR3 length is 18 residues. The CDR3 protein is CASSQGLAGGSSYNEQFF. CDR3 in DNA: TGTGCCAGCAGCCAAGGACTAGCGGGGGGGAGCTCCTACAATGAGCAGTTCTTC.

In DNA, the CDR3 is TGCGCCAGCAGCCCCGAGGGGCTAGGAGGGTTCGGGGAGCTGTTTTTT. It translates to CASSPEGLGGFGELFF. The rearrangement joins TRBV4-3 to TRBJ2-2; the D gene is possibly TRBD2 (6 bases). Trimming pared 4 bases from V and 7 bases from J, leaving 19 bases between. The CDR3 extends over 16 amino acids. Germline CDR1 and CDR2: LGHNA and YSLEER.

The genes are TRBV4-1 and TRBJ2-1, with TRBD1 matching 7 bases. The ends lost 4 bases at V and 0 bases at J; junction bases unmatched: 3. CDR1 and CDR2 from the germline V gene are MGHRA and YSYEKL. CDR3 length: 15 residues. This CDR3 reads CASSPGQPSYNEQFF. The CDR3 region has the DNA TGCGCCAGCAGCCCGGGACAGCCCTCCTACAATGAGCAGTTCTTC.

The genes are TRBV9 and TRBJ1-2; TRBD1 is a possible D gene (6 bases). There are 15 residues in the CDR3. Trimming left V 4 bases short and J 2 bases short, with 15 bases between. CDR1 and CDR2 (germline): SGDLS, YYNGEE. The CDR3 is CASSPPQGPNYGYTF. CDR3 nucleotides: TGTGCCAGCAGCCCTCCTCAGGGGCCCAACTATGGCTACACCTTC.

V usage is TRBV29-1 and J usage is TRBJ2-6, with D possibly matching TRBD1 (5 bases). V lost 6 bases and J lost 0, with 15 bases in between. Germline assignment: CDR1 SQVTM and CDR2 ANQGSEA. The CDR3 sequence is 16 residues long. The CDR3 protein is CSVSQGAGSGANVLTF. The DNA for the CDR3 is TGCAGCGTGTCACAAGGGGCCGGCTCTGGGGCCAACGTCCTGACTTTC. The full variable domain, in which reference TRBV29-1 and TRBJ2-6 provide the parts outside the CDR3, is SAVISQKPSRDICQRGTSLTIQCQVDSQVTMMFWYRQQPGQSLTLIATANQGSEATYESGFVIDKFPISRPNLTFSTLTVSNMSPEDSSIYLCSVSQGAGSGANVLTFGAGSRLTVL.

The rearrangement joins TRBV5-6 to TRBJ2-2; D tentatively reads TRBD1 or TRBD2 (5 bases each). Trimming stripped 2 bases from V and 3 bases from J, with 8 bases between. The CDR3 sequence is 14 residues long. Germline V gene lookup returns CDR1 SGHDT and CDR2 YYEEEE. The CDR3 DNA follows: TGTGCCAGCAGCTTTGGGGGATACACCGGGGAGCTGTTTTTT. Encoded protein: CASSFGGYTGELFF.